Sequencing of this T cell receptor (beta chain) was carried out in a study of blood T cell repertoires in COVID-19. The germline CDR1 and CDR2 sequences are GTSNPN and SVGIG (reference sequence). The CDR3 consists of 16 residues. V shed 6 bases, J shed 3 bases, and the junction held 10 bases outside the gene matches. The repertoire was sequenced with immunoSEQ multiplex PCR; TCRdb's copy has only in-frame clones and lacks some. This table holds hundreds of thousands of clones, about 80% found once. The chain couples TRBV30 to TRBJ1-3, with TRBD1 matching 11 bases. The sample was peripheral blood. The origin of this receptor is a woman older than 75 with acute or convalescent COVID-19. The CDR3 is CACPYRDRGIGNTIYF. The DNA for the CDR3 is TGTGCCTGTCCATACCGGGACAGGGGGATTGGAAACACCATATATTTT.